This T cell receptor (beta chain) originates from a study of T cell responses to AZD1222 COVID-19 vaccine. Data came from immunoSEQ multiplex PCR; TCRdb stores just in-frame clones and leaves some out. The sample has some 140,000 clones; around 93% are singletons. V was cut by 7 bases and J by 0 bases, with 9 bases left in between. The CDR3 contains 14 residues. Germline loops: CDR1 SNHLY, CDR2 FYNNEI. Sequencing was performed on peripheral blood, taken on day 0 of AZD1222 vaccination. This chain connects TRBV2 to TRBJ1-4, with D unresolved. This receptor was identified in an adult in good health. The CDR3 reads CASTPYTTNEKLFF. For the CDR3, the DNA is TGTGCCAGCACTCCATACACAACTAATGAAAAACTGTTTTTT.